This T cell receptor beta chain derives from a study of blood T cell repertoires in COVID-19. Across the study: Researchers got acute and convalescent COVID-19 samples from the United States, Italy and Spain. PBMCs, B-cell-depleted T cells, or T cells were the source of the cDNA or gDNA that made up the material.

Trimming removed 2 bases from V and 4 bases from J; junction bases left unmatched: 4. Germline V CDR1 and CDR2: MNHNS, SASEGT. This CDR3 is 15 amino acids long. In the authors' methods: Counts of nucleated cells, estimated from reference gene primer amplification, were obtained. Method: immunoSEQ multiplex PCR; TCRdb's copy keeps in-frame clones and lacks some. V and J calls and clone size come straight from that table; D and trimming were deduced from the DNA. The repertoire consists of some 86,000 clones, with 75% to 95% occurring once and the leading ten covering about 2.5%. The V gene is TRBV6-1, the J gene TRBJ1-1, with TRBD1 matching over 10 bases. This receptor was obtained from a human donor with active COVID-19. The donor label of this sample is uncertain. Sequenced input: peripheral blood. The CDR3, as DNA: TGTGCCAGCAGTGAAAGGACAGGGGGACTCACTGAAGCTTTCTTT. This codes for CASSERTGGLTEAFF.